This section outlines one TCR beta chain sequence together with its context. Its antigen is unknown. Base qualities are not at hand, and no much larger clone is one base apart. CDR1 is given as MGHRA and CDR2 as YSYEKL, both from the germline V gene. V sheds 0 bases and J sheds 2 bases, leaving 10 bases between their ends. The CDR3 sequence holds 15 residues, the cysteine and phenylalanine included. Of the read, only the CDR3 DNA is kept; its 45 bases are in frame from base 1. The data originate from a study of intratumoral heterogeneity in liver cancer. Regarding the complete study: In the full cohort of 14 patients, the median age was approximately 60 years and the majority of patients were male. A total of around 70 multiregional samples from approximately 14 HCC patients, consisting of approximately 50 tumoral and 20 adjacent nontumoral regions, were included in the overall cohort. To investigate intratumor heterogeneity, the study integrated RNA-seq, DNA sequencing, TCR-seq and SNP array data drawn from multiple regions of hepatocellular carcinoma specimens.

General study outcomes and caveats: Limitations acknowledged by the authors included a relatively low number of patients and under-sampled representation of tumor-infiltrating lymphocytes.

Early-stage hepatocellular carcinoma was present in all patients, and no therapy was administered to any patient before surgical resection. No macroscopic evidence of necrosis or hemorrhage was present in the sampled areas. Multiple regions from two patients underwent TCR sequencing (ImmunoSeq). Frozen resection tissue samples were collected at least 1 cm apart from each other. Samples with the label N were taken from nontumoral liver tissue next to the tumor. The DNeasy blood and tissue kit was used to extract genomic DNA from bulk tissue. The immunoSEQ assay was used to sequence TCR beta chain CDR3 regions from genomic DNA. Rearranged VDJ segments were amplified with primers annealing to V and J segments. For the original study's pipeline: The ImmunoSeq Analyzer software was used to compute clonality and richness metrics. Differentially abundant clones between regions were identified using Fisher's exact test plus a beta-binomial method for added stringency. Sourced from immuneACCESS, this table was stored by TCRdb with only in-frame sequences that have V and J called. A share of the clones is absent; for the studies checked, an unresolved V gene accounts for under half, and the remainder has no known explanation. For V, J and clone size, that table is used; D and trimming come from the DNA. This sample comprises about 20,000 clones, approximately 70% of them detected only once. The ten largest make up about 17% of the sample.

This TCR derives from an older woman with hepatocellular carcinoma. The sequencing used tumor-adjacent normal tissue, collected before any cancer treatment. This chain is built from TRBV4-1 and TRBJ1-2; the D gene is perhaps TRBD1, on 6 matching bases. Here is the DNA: TGCGCCAGCAGCCAAGATGGACAGCGGAACTATGGCTACACCTTC. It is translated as CASSQDGQRNYGYTF.